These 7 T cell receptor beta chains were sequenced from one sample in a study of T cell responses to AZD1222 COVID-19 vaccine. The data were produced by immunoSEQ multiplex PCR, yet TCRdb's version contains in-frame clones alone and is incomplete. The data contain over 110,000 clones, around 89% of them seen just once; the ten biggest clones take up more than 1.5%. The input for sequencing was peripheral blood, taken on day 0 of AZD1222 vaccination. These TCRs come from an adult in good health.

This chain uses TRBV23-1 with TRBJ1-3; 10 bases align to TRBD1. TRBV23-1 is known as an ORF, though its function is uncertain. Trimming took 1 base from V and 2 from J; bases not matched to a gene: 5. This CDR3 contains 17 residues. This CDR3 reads CASSQFQGTGAGNTIYF. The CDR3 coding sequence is TGCGCCAGCAGTCAATTTCAGGGGACAGGGGCTGGAAACACCATATATTTT.

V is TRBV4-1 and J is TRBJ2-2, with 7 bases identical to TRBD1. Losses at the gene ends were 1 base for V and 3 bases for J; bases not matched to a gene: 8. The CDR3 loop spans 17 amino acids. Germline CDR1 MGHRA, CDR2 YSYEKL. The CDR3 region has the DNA TGCGCCAGCAGCCAAGTCGTGGACAGGCGTTACACCGGGGAGCTGTTTTTT. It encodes CASSQVVDRRYTGELFF.

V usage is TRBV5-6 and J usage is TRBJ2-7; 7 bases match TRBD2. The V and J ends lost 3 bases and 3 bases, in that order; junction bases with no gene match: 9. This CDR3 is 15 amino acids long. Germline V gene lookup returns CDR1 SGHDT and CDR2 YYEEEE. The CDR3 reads CASSSAGELHYEQYF. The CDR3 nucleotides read TGTGCCAGCAGCTCGGCGGGGGAGTTACACTACGAGCAGTACTTC.

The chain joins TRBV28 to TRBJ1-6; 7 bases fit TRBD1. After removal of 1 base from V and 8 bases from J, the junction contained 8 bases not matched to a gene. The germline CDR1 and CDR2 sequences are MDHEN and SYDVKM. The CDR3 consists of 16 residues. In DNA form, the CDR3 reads TGTGCCAGCAGTTTATCGGGGCGAGGGGGCCATTCACCCCTCCACTTT. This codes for CASSLSGRGGHSPLHF.

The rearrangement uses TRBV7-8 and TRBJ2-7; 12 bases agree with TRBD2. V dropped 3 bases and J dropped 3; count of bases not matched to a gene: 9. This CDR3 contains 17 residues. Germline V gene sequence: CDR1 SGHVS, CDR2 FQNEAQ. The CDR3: CASSFPPGTSGYYEQYF. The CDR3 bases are TGTGCCAGCAGCTTCCCGCCCGGGACTAGCGGGTACTACGAGCAGTACTTC.

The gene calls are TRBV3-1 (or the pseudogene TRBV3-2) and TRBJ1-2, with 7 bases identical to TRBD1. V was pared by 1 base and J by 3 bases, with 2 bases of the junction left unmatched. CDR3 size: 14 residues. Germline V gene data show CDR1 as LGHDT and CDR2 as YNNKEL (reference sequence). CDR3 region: CASSQAGQDYGYTF. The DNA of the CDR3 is TGTGCCAGCAGCCAAGCCGGACAGGACTATGGCTACACCTTC.

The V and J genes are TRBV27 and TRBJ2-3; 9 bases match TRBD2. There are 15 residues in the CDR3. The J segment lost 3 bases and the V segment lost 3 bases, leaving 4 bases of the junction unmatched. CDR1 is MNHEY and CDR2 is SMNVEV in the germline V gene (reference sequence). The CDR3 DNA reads TGTGCCAGCAGTTTGGCGGGGGGGGGAACAGATACGCAGTATTTT. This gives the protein CASSLAGGGTDTQYF.